This T cell receptor beta chain was sequenced during a study of cytomegalovirus exposure and HLA in healthy donors. General observations from the study: The study designated around 150 TCR beta chains cytomegalovirus-associated. In vitro experiments confirmed that a few CMV-associated chains were specific for CMV antigens. The study found most TCR sequences rare, yet found some public TCRs in many donors.

CDR3 length: 12 residues. Trimming left V 8 bases short and J 4 bases short, with 10 bases between. Germline V gene sequence: CDR1 SNHLY, CDR2 FYNNEI. This clone was counted a few times. Its antigen remains unknown. Sequencing was performed with immunoSEQ multiplex PCR; in TCRdb, only in-frame clones are kept and a portion is missing. In the table there are about 50,000 clones, 88% of which are singletons. Separation from the roughly 670-subject first cohort characterized the roughly 130-subject validation cohort, to which the donors belonged. The sequenced sample consisted of PBMCs. This TCR was sampled from a woman younger than 45 in good health and CMV-seronegative. The genes are TRBV2 and TRBJ2-3; possible D gene TRBD2, 6 bases. The CDR3 DNA sequence: TGTGCCAGCGGGAGGAAATCAGATACGCAGTATTTT. Translated, it gives CASGRKSDTQYF.